The rows below give T cell receptor beta chains drawn from one sample of a study of graft-versus-host responses after intestinal transplantation. These TCRs are of unknown antigen specificity. Libraries were prepared by immunoSEQ multiplex PCR; TCRdb keeps only in-frame clonotypes and omits some of them. The table has roughly 120,000 clones, 90% to 95% seen once; the top ten hold approximately 1%. Sequences were derived from unstimulated CD8+ T cells sorted from spleen or lymph node cells, sampled before transplant. These receptors all stem from a human donor who was the organ donor for an intestinal transplant. Both conserved end residues are part of each CDR3. A D gene is named only where the DNA matches it firmly. Part of the rows lack a size; the others show once, few, many or a class for expanded clones.

v_gene,d_gene,j_gene,abundance,CDR3nt,CDR3aa
TRBV7-9,TRBD1,TRBJ2-7,.,TGTGCCAGCAGCGACCGGGACAGGGGTTACGAGCAGTACTTC,CASSDRDRGYEQYF
TRBV29-1,.,TRBJ1-1,.,TGCAGCCCCGGAGGTGGTTCGAACACTGAAGCTTTCTTT,CSPGGGSNTEAFF
TRBV19,.,TRBJ1-1,.,TGTGCCAGCAAAACCGGTCAGGGTTGGACTGAAGCTTTCTTT,CASKTGQGWTEAFF
TRBV21-1,.,TRBJ2-1,.,TGTGCCAGCAGCAAAGCCCGGGTTGTAGGCTGTATGAAGAATGAGCAGTTCTTC,CASSKARVVGCMKNEQFF
TRBV7-9,TRBD1,TRBJ2-3,.,TGTGCCAGCAGCCCGCGGACAGGGGAGATTACAGATACGCAGTATTTT,CASSPRTGEITDTQYF
TRBV11-3,.,TRBJ2-7,.,TGTGCCAGCAGCTTATTCAGGGGAAACTACGAGCAGTACTTC,CASSLFRGNYEQYF
TRBV6-4,TRBD1,TRBJ1-5,.,TGTGCCAGCAGTGACTTAAGGACAGGGGGTAAATTTAGCAATCAGCCCCAGCATTTT,CASSDLRTGGKFSNQPQHF
TRBV18,.,TRBJ2-1,.,TGTGCCAGCTCGACCACCAGCGGACCTCCGAGCTCCTACAATGAGCAGTTCTTC,CASSTTSGPPSSYNEQFF
TRBV19,.,TRBJ2-7,.,TGTGCCAGTAGTTGGGCAGGTGGGCCCTACGAGCAGTACTTC,CASSWAGGPYEQYF
TRBV9,.,TRBJ2-1,.,TGTGCCAGCAGCGTAGACGTAGGCTCCTACGAGCAGTTCTTC,CASSVDVGSYEQFF
TRBV10-3,TRBD2,TRBJ2-7,once,TGTGCCATCAGTGGTACTAGCGGCCTTAACTCCTACGAGCAGTACTTC,CAISGTSGLNSYEQYF
TRBV11-3,.,TRBJ2-3,.,TGTGCCAGCAGCTTAGATAGGGGAGATACGCAGTATTTT,CASSLDRGDTQYF
TRBV19,.,TRBJ2-5,.,TGTGCCAGTAGTATTTATGACCAAGAGACCCAGTACTTC,CASSIYDQETQYF
TRBV5-4,.,TRBJ2-7,few,TGTGCCAGCAGCTTGGTTTACGGTGGCGAGCAGTACTTC,CASSLVYGGEQYF
TRBV7-6,.,TRBJ2-2,.,TGTGCCAGCAGCTCAGTTAAGGGGATATCTGGGGAGCTGTTTTTT,CASSSVKGISGELFF
TRBV27,TRBD2,TRBJ2-3,.,TGTGCCAGCAGTGGAACTAGCGTGGGCACAGATACGCAGTATTTT,CASSGTSVGTDTQYF
TRBV9,TRBD1,TRBJ1-4,.,TGTGCCAGCAGCGGCACAGGGGGCGGCGAAAAACTGTTTTTT,CASSGTGGGEKLFF
TRBV2,.,TRBJ2-3,.,TGTGCCAGCGAGGGCTTGGGCACAGATACGCAGTATTTT,CASEGLGTDTQYF
TRBV27,TRBD1,TRBJ2-7,.,TGTGCCAGCAGTTTAAGGGGGCTACGGGACGAGCAGTACTTC,CASSLRGLRDEQYF
TRBV7-3,.,TRBJ2-3,.,TGTGCCAGCAGCTTAACAGGGGGGGAAGATACGCAGTATTTT,CASSLTGGEDTQYF
TRBV5-7,.,TRBJ2-7,once,TGTGCCAGCAGCGACAGTTTCTCCTACGAGCAGTACTTC,CASSDSFSYEQYF
TRBV6-1,.,TRBJ1-2,.,TGTGCCAGCAGTCGGACCAAGGGTTATGGCTACACCTTC,CASSRTKGYGYTF
TRBV2,TRBD1,TRBJ1-1,.,TGTGCCAGCAGTGGGGGACAGGGAATGAACACTGAAGCTTTCTTT,CASSGGQGMNTEAFF
TRBV10-1,.,TRBJ2-7,.,TGCGCCGCTCCCCCCACAGGGTCCTACGAGCAGTACTTC,CAAPPTGSYEQYF
TRBV10-2,.,TRBJ2-1,.,TGCGCCAGCAGTGAGTTCGAGGTGGCTCATGAGCAGTTCTTC,CASSEFEVAHEQFF
TRBV7-9,.,TRBJ2-1,.,TGTGCCAGCAGCTTAGAGATCCCGGGTCTCGATGAGCAGTTCTTC,CASSLEIPGLDEQFF
TRBV27,TRBD2,TRBJ2-1,once,TGTGCCAGCAGTTCCCCCCCTTTAGCGGGCACCTACAATGAGCAGTTCTTC,CASSSPPLAGTYNEQFF